These 24 T cell receptor beta chains originate from one sample sequenced in a study of regulatory T cells in long-lasting Graves disease. The time point: newly diagnosed GD, antithyroid drugs for less than 3 months. Scientists built the TCR library using RNA that was extracted from PBMCs. Researchers made TCR beta libraries by using iRepertoire HTBI primers and running Arm-PCR on CDR3 regions. TCRdb reprocessed the multiplex PCR reads via MiXCR and lists one record per CDR3 protein. Here the sample spans hundreds of thousands of distinct CDR3 sequences, roughly 14% being singletons. The data were also submitted as part of a second study, on T cells in Graves' hyperthyroidism and ophthalmopathy.

The input for sequencing was peripheral blood mononuclear cells (PBMCs), taken at new diagnosis, from a patient treated with antithyroid drugs. These TCRs come from a man in his thirties or forties with Graves disease.

There are many counts of this clonotype. The chain recombines TRBV27 with TRBJ1-6; D not resolved. V was pared by 1 base and J by 7 bases, with 2 bases between. The germline V gene has CDR1 MNHEY and CDR2 SMNVEV (reference sequence). The CDR3 covers 12 residues. The CDR3 coding sequence is TGTGCCAGCAGTTTATTGAATTCACCCCTCCACTTT. Translating gives CASSLLNSPLHF.

The chain combines TRBV30 with TRBJ1-1; D perhaps matches TRBD1 (5 bases). The germline V and J ends were trimmed by 4 bases and 6 bases, with 12 bases remaining between them. The germline CDR1 and CDR2 sequences are GTSNPN and SVGIG (reference sequence). This CDR3 spans 12 amino acids. The CDR3 loop is CAWNEGTPEAFF. The CDR3 DNA sequence: TGTGCCTGGAACGAAGGGACCCCTGAAGCTTTCTTT.

This clonotype was seen repeatedly, ten times or more. The chain is built from TRBV10-1 and TRBJ1-1; TRBD1 aligns across 9 bases. Trimming at V came to 6 bases and at J to 4 bases, leaving 6 bases not matched to a gene. The CDR3 is 14 amino acids. Germline V gene lookup returns CDR1 WNHNN and CDR2 SYGVQD (reference sequence). The CDR3 DNA sequence: TGCGCCAGCAGCCCACAGGGGGCACGCACTGAAGCTTTCTTT. Translating gives CASSPQGARTEAFF.

This clonotype was detected only a few times. The rearrangement joins TRBV18 to TRBJ2-1; 7 bases agree with TRBD2. The V gene end was trimmed by 2 bases and the J gene end by 5 bases; junction bases not matched to a gene: 6. The length of the CDR3 is 15 residues. From germline, CDR1 is KGHSH and CDR2 LQKENI. The CDR3 loop reads CASSPWREPNNEQFF. The CDR3 nucleotides read TGTGCCAGCTCACCATGGCGGGAGCCGAACAATGAGCAGTTCTTC.

This clonotype was picked up many times. The rearrangement joins TRBV5-5 to TRBJ1-5; 7 bases agree with TRBD1. This CDR3 has 16 residues. The germline V gene has CDR1 SGHKS and CDR2 YYEKEE (reference sequence). Trimming cost V 1 base and J 0 bases; bases outside gene matches: 4. The CDR3 coding sequence is TGTGCCAGCAGCTTGCGTGGGACAGCTAGCAATCAGCCCCAGCATTTT. Translated: CASSLRGTASNQPQHF.

The genes are TRBV12-3 or TRBV12-4 and TRBJ2-1; the D gene is possibly TRBD1 (5 bases). V gave up 8 bases and J gave up 9 bases, with 11 bases separating them. The CDR3 spans 11 residues. CDR3 sequence (DNA): TGTGCCAGCGGGGCTTTCAGTGAGCAGTTCTTC. Encoded protein: CASGAFSEQFF.

This clonotype was seen ten or more times. CDR3 DNA: TGCAGTGCTAGAGATTGGCTAGCCATGAATGAGCAGTTCTTC. It translates to CSARDWLAMNEQFF. The J gene is TRBJ2-1, the V gene TRBV20-1, with TRBD2 as a possible D gene (5 bases). This CDR3 is built from 14 residues. V lost 0 bases to trimming and J lost 7 bases, with 13 bases between them. The germline V gene encodes CDR1 DFQATT and CDR2 SNEGSKA (reference sequence).

V and J are TRBV19 and TRBJ2-2; 8 bases line up with TRBD1. The CDR3 contains 15 residues. Germline trimming cut 4 bases from V and 5 bases from J; bases unmatched to any gene: 6. CDR1 and CDR2 from the germline V gene are LNHDA and SQIVND (reference sequence). In DNA form, the CDR3 reads TGTGCCAGTAGTAACCTCAGGGGGCGGACCGGGGAGCTGTTTTTT. This translates into CASSNLRGRTGELFF. The variable domain in full, with the rest retrieved from reference TRBV19 and TRBJ2-2, is DGGITQSPKYLFRKEGQNVTLSCEQNLNHDAMYWYRQDPGQGLRLIYYSQIVNDFQKGDIAEGYSVSREKKESFPLTVTSAQKNPTAFYLCASSNLRGRTGELFFGEGSRLTVL.

This clonotype was counted ten times or more. The V gene is TRBV30, the J gene TRBJ2-5; weak D call: TRBD2 (5 bases). The CDR3 has 12 residues. The germline V gene encodes CDR1 GTSNPN and CDR2 SVGIG (reference sequence). V shed 7 bases and J shed 1 base, with 10 bases lying between them. The CDR3: CAYNSGQETQYF. In DNA, the CDR3 is TGTGCCTACAACAGCGGCCAAGAGACCCAGTACTTC.

Concerning this clonotype: A much larger clone lies one base from this, so it may be a read error. The J gene is TRBJ2-4, the V gene TRBV7-8, with 8 bases that match TRBD1. Per germline, CDR1 SGHVS and CDR2 FQNEAQ. This CDR3 spans 15 amino acids. In DNA form, the CDR3 reads TGTACCAGCAGCTTAGACAGGGGCGAGAGAAACATTCAGTACTTC. Amino acids: CTSSLDRGERNIQYF.

Concerning this clonotype: Being one base from a much bigger clone, this may be a read error. The genes are TRBV20-1 and TRBJ1-1; perhaps TRBD1 as D (6 bases). The CDR3 is 13 residues long. Per the germline V gene, CDR1 is DFQATT and CDR2 is SNEGSKA (reference sequence). The CDR3 coding sequence is TGCAGTGCTCCCAAAGGGGGGGTAACTGAAGCTCTCTTT. Protein: CSAPKGGVTEALF.

The chain recombines TRBV20-1 with TRBJ1-5; D gene unclear. The CDR3 is 12 residues long. CDR1 is DFQATT, CDR2 SNEGSKA, per germline (reference sequence). The V and J ends lost 1 base and 6 bases respectively, with 7 bases between them. Here the CDR3 reads CSARVPAQPQHF. The CDR3, as DNA: TGCAGTGCTAGAGTGCCAGCTCAGCCCCAGCATTTT.

This clonotype was observed a few times. A much larger clone lies one base from this, so it may be a read error. CDR3 protein: CASGLAVGARVNEQFF. Here the CDR3 DNA reads TGTGCCAGCGGTTTAGCAGTAGGGGCTAGGGTGAATGAGCAGTTCTTC. This chain links TRBV12-3 or TRBV12-4 with TRBJ2-1, with a tentative D call TRBD1 (5 bases). The CDR3 has 16 amino acids.

In its sample, this clonotype was seen many times. The chain combines TRBV10-3 with TRBJ1-5; D remains ambiguous. Trimming took 3 bases from V and 1 from J, leaving 4 bases between them. This CDR3 spans 13 amino acids. Germline V gene sequence: CDR1 ENHRY, CDR2 SYGVKD. CDR3: CAISDLSNQPQHF. The CDR3 DNA reads as TGTGCCATCAGTGACCTGAGCAATCAGCCCCAGCATTTT.

This clonotype occurred many times. This chain connects TRBV28 to TRBJ2-7; 8 bases map to TRBD1. CDR1 is MDHEN and CDR2 is SYDVKM in the germline V gene. This CDR3 has 13 residues. V dropped 3 bases and J dropped 3; count of bases not matched to a gene: 1. The CDR3 DNA reads TGTGCCAGCAGTTTCACAGGGGGCTACGAGCAGTACTTC. Protein sequence: CASSFTGGYEQYF.

This chain joins TRBV7-6 and TRBJ1-2, with D possibly being TRBD1 (6 bases). The ends were cut back, 4 bases at V and 8 bases at J, with 20 bases in the middle. From germline, CDR1 is SGHVS and CDR2 FNYEAQ. The CDR3 sequence is 15 residues long. The CDR3 nucleotides are TGTGCCAGCAGCTCGTCTCGAGGCAGGGGAGAAGGCTACACCTTC. As protein: CASSSSRGRGEGYTF.

This clonotype was observed at least ten times. Written as DNA, the CDR3 is TGTGCCACCAGTGATCGCGGACAGGCCTACTACAATGAGCAGTTCTTC. Protein product: CATSDRGQAYYNEQFF. The J gene is TRBJ2-1, the V gene TRBV24-1, with TRBD1 matching 7 bases. Germline trimming cut 3 bases from V and 3 bases from J; bases unmatched to any gene: 7. The CDR3 consists of 16 residues. Germline V gene sequence: CDR1 KGHDR, CDR2 SFDVKD.

The sample holds many counts of this clonotype. V usage is TRBV6-2 or TRBV6-3 and J usage is TRBJ2-7, with D tentatively TRBD2 (6 bases). The CDR3 extends over 11 amino acids. V lost 5 bases and J 9 bases, leaving 11 bases between the germline ends. Per the germline V gene, CDR1 is MNHEY and CDR2 is SVGEGT. CDR3 DNA: TGTGCCAGCAGTCAAGCGGGCGGGCAGTACTTC. It translates to CASSQAGGQYF.

This clonotype was counted many times. The chain employs TRBV12-3 or TRBV12-4 and TRBJ1-5; perhaps TRBD1 as D (5 bases). The CDR3 contains 16 residues. Trimming shortened V by 3 bases and J by 6 bases, and 18 bases separated the two germline ends. CDR3 sequence: CASSFGPGTEGQPQHF. In DNA, the CDR3 is TGTGCCAGCAGTTTCGGACCTGGGACCGAGGGTCAGCCCCAGCATTTT.

The table lists this clonotype with many counts. V and J are TRBV7-2 and TRBJ1-5; D remains ambiguous. CDR3 length: 13 residues. CDR1 SGHTA and CDR2 FQGNSA come from the germline V gene. V was cut by 5 bases and J by 5 bases, with 10 bases left in between. The CDR3, as DNA: TGTGCCAGCAGCCAGGAGTACTATCAGCCCCAGCATTTT. Residues: CASSQEYYQPQHF.

This clonotype came up many times. This CDR3 is CASSLALGFSGNTIYF. CDR3 bases: TGTGCCAGCAGCTTAGCGTTGGGATTCTCTGGAAACACCATATATTTT. The chain has TRBV7-2 and TRBJ1-3; D gene unclear. Germline CDR1 is SGHTA and CDR2 is FQGNSA. V lost 0 bases and J 0 bases, leaving 9 bases between the germline ends. The CDR3 has 16 residues.

This clonotype was recorded at least ten times. The V and J genes are TRBV30 and TRBJ2-1, with unresolved D. CDR3 length: 15 residues. Per the germline V gene, CDR1 is GTSNPN and CDR2 is SVGIG (reference sequence). V lost 4 bases to trimming and J lost 6 bases, with 19 bases between them. The CDR3 DNA sequence: TGTGCCTGGAATCAGCGCAGGTCACTGCGCAATGAGCAGTTCTTC. Protein: CAWNQRRSLRNEQFF.

This clonotype was seen more than once but under ten times. The chain has TRBV19 and TRBJ2-5, with D uncertain. CDR1 is LNHDA, CDR2 SQIVND, per germline (reference sequence). The ends were cut back, 4 bases at V and 2 bases at J, with 8 bases in the middle. The length of the CDR3 is 13 residues. The CDR3 protein is CASSTSRQETQYF. CDR3 coding DNA: TGTGCCAGTAGTACTTCAAGGCAAGAGACCCAGTACTTC.

This clonotype appeared many times. CDR3 loop: CSAPIVAKGADTQYF. CDR3 sequence (DNA): TGCAGTGCTCCTATCGTAGCGAAGGGGGCAGATACGCAGTATTTT. The chain has TRBV20-1 and TRBJ2-3; weak D call: TRBD1 (6 bases). V was pared by 5 bases and J by 4 bases, with 19 bases between. Germline V CDR1 and CDR2: DFQATT, SNEGSKA (reference sequence). The CDR3 totals 15 residues.